This T cell receptor beta chain was found in a study of identical twins. Study-level findings and limits: Within beta out-of-frame sequences, the excess sharing observed between twins was weaker. Alpha sequences that were out-of-frame and twin-shared showed an excess of low generation probability. The authors drew conclusions from cross-sectional statistical analysis rather than following the same donors.

Template switching supplied a universal primer site; unique molecular identifiers were carried on the cDNA. A single record per CDR3 protein comes from TCRdb applying MiXCR to the 5' RACE reads. The sample contains 1,800,000 or so distinct CDR3 sequences, around a third of which appear only once. V was pared by 1 base and J by 10 bases, with 14 bases between. CDR3 length: 15 residues. On this clonotype: Its antigen is undetermined.

This chain links TRBV12-3 or TRBV12-4 with TRBJ1-6; tentatively, D is TRBD1 (5 bases). The TCR was taken from a newborn girl in good health. Material: cord blood. The chain's CDR3 is CASSLEVQGGSPLHF. CDR3 nucleotides: TGTGCCAGCAGTTTAGAAGTCCAGGGCGGGTCACCCCTCCACTTT.